This TCR beta chain was recorded in a study of T cell repertoires in cytomegalovirus infection. TCRdb used MiXCR to reprocess the reads, holding one entry per CDR3 protein. Of roughly 200,000 distinct CDR3 sequences listed, around 35% are singletons. Concerning this clonotype: Its antigen is currently unknown.

This CDR3 is built from 13 residues. Trimming at V came to 7 bases and at J to 0 bases, leaving 6 bases not matched to a gene. Germline-derived CDR1 and CDR2 are SQVTM and ANQGSEA. The material was CD8+ T cells from cultured PBMCs, obtained from culture after CMV antigen stimulation. This receptor was identified in a human donor in good health (CMV status not recorded). Some clones in this sample may be carry-over from other donors' samples. The chain uses TRBV29-1 and TRBJ2-7, with 7 bases fitting TRBD2. CDR3 DNA: TGCAGCGCCTTGGGGGGGAGCTCCTACGAGCAGTACTTC. It translates to CSALGGSSYEQYF.